This T cell receptor (beta chain) originates from a study of T cell changes during pregnancy in multiple sclerosis. Produced via immunoSEQ multiplex PCR; TCRdb's table is partial and in-frame only. Among under 100,000 clones listed, less than 95% were seen once. The source is a female donor with multiple sclerosis, enrolled in a pregnancy study. The sample in question was peripheral blood, obtained in the third trimester of pregnancy.

The CDR3 here is CATVGRQGTYGYTF. CDR3 sequence (DNA): TGTGCCACCGTGGGAAGACAGGGGACCTATGGCTACACCTTC. The chain combines TRBV19 with TRBJ1-2, with 8 positions matching TRBD1. V lost 10 bases to trimming and J lost 4 bases; unmatched junction nucleotides: 11. The germline CDR1 and CDR2 sequences are LNHDA and SQIVND (reference sequence). This CDR3 has 14 residues.